This TCR beta chain was captured by sequencing in a study of Ad26.COV2.S vaccination and SARS-CoV-2 variants. For the study at large: The donor participated in the COV1001 trial, in its Ad26.COV2.S arm.

This CDR3 has 16 residues. Germline values: CDR1 SGHTA, CDR2 FQGNSA. The trim removed 5 bases at V and 8 bases at J, leaving 15 bases unmatched. Profiled with immunoSEQ multiplex PCR; TCRdb holds only in-frame clones, not every one. The data contain some 520,000 clones, around 88% of them singletons. Treatment: roughly 19 received Ad26.COV2.S at low or high dose, single or two shots; five or six received placebo; per-sample allocation not given. Collection of the samples took place on day 63 after the first injection of vaccine or placebo. In Boston, the donor was an adult between 18-55 years of age. The chain couples TRBV7-2 to TRBJ1-2, with 9 bases identical to TRBD1. The origin of this receptor is a person between 18 and 59 years old who received the Ad26.COV2.S COVID-19 vaccine or a placebo. Sequences were derived from peripheral blood, sampled in a trial of Ad26.COV2.S vaccine versus placebo. The CDR3 loop is CASSVDSGTGIEGYTF. DNA for the CDR3: TGTGCCAGCAGCGTCGACTCCGGGACAGGGATTGAAGGCTACACCTTC.